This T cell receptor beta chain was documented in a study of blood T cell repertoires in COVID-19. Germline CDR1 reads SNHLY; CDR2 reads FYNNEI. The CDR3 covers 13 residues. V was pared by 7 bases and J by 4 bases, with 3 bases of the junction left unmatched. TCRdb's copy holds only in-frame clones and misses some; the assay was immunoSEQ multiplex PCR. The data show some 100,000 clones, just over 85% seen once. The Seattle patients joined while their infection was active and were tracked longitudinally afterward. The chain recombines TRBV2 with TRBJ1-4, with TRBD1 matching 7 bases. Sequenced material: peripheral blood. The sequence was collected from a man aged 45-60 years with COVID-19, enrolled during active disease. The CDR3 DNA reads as TGTGCCAGCACGGGACAGTATAATGAAAAACTGTTTTTT. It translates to CASTGQYNEKLFF.